The 21 T cell receptor beta chains given below trace back to one sample, sequenced in a study of T cells in Graves' hyperthyroidism and ophthalmopathy. Authors of the study amplified TCR beta CDR3 regions from RNA transcripts. Using the HTBI primer set, a first-round RT-PCR was run on the TCR CDR3. TCRdb independently ran MiXCR on the multiplex PCR reads; one entry per CDR3 protein. Here the sample spans about 710,000 distinct CDR3 sequences, approximately 16% being singletons. Material for sequencing was blood. Every receptor here comes from a man younger than 35 with Graves' hyperthyroidism.

This rearrangement joins TRBV4-1 to TRBJ2-7; D ambiguous. The V end was cut by 0 bases, the J end by 2 bases, with 11 bases between. This CDR3 has 15 amino acids. CDR1 is MGHRA and CDR2 is YSYEKL in the germline V gene. The CDR3: CASSQEAGNTYEQYF. CDR3 nucleotides: TGCGCCAGCAGCCAAGAGGCAGGTAACACCTACGAGCAGTACTTC.

This clonotype was counted many times. J is TRBJ2-7 and V is TRBV27, with D possibly being TRBD2 (5 bases). This CDR3 has 15 amino acids. Germline CDR1 reads MNHEY; CDR2 reads SMNVEV (reference sequence). Trimming pared 4 bases from V and 0 bases from J, leaving 13 bases between. The CDR3, as DNA: TGTGCCAGCAGTTGGGAGTATGGTAGCTCCTACGAGCAGTACTTC. It specifies CASSWEYGSSYEQYF.

This clonotype was seen more than once but under ten times. The chain couples TRBV5-1 to TRBJ2-1, with a tentative D call TRBD1 (6 bases). V lost 4 bases and J 9 bases, leaving 17 bases between the germline ends. The CDR3 consists of 14 residues. Germline loops: CDR1 SGHRS, CDR2 YFSETQ. The CDR3 nucleotides read TGCGCCAGCAGCCAGGGCGGACAGTATGGTGAGCAGTTCTTC. Translation gives CASSQGGQYGEQFF.

Note on this clonotype: A much bigger clone sits one base away, suggesting this may be a read error. The V call is TRBV2, the J call TRBJ2-1; D may be TRBD1 or TRBD2 (5 bases each). This CDR3 contains 17 residues. The germline gives CDR1 SNHLY, CDR2 FYNNEI. DNA of the CDR3: TGTGCCAGGAGTGAAGTAATGGGACGGAGCTCCTACAATGAGCAGTTCTTC. The encoded protein is CARSEVMGRSSYNEQFF.

This clonotype has ten or more counts. V gene TRBV7-3 combines with J gene TRBJ1-6; D is uncertain. The CDR3 consists of 13 residues. Germline-derived CDR1 and CDR2 are SGHTA and FQGTGA. V was shortened by 3 bases and J by 10 bases, with 10 bases between the two germline ends. CDR3 bases: TGTGCCAGCAGCTTGGACCGTCGGTCACCCCTCCACTTT. Protein: CASSLDRRSPLHF. Full variable domain (remainder filled in from reference TRBV7-3 and TRBJ1-6): GAGVSQTPSNKVTEKGKYVELRCDPISGHTALYWYRQSLGQGPEFLIYFQGTGAADDSGLPNDRFFAVRPEGSVSTLKIQRTERGDSAVYLCASSLDRRSPLHFGNGTRLTVT.

This clonotype was counted many times. This chain connects TRBV28 to TRBJ2-4; 13 bases agree with TRBD2. Per germline, CDR1 MDHEN and CDR2 SYDVKM. This CDR3 is 20 amino acids long. The ends lost 2 bases at V and 2 bases at J; junction bases unmatched: 12. Written as DNA, the CDR3 is TGTGCCAGCAGTTTACCCCTTGGACTAGCGGGAGCGGAGTCCAAAAACATTCAGTACTTC. This codes for CASSLPLGLAGAESKNIQYF.

This clonotype was detected ten times or more. The chain uses TRBV3-1 and TRBJ2-5; a possible D gene is TRBD1 (6 bases). The CDR3 consists of 13 residues. Trimming shortened V by 6 bases and J by 2 bases, and 10 bases separated the two germline ends. In germline, CDR1 is LGHDT, CDR2 YNNKEL (reference sequence). The CDR3 DNA follows: TGTGCCAGCAGTTCAGGGGAGCAAGAGACCCAGTACTTC. It translates to CASSSGEQETQYF.

The rearrangement joins TRBV7-4 to TRBJ2-1; D possibly corresponds to TRBD1 (6 bases). This CDR3 is built from 13 residues. The V gene's germline CDR1 is SGHVT and CDR2 SQSDAQ. Trimming removed 5 bases from V and 9 bases from J, with 14 bases in between. CDR3: CASSLTGLGEQFF. The CDR3 bases are TGTGCCAGCAGCCTCACAGGGCTGGGTGAGCAGTTCTTC.

This clonotype was detected ten times or more. This chain joins TRBV2 and TRBJ2-1, with D possibly TRBD1 on 6 matching bases. CDR3 size: 13 residues. V lost 10 bases, J lost 7 bases, and 17 bases lay in between. Germline values: CDR1 SNHLY, CDR2 FYNNEI. CDR3 protein: CATQDRRKNEQFF. The CDR3 DNA is TGTGCCACCCAAGACAGGCGAAAGAATGAGCAGTTCTTC.

This chain uses TRBV5-1 with TRBJ2-1, with D perhaps assigned TRBD1 or TRBD2 (5 bases each). CDR1 is SGHRS and CDR2 is YFSETQ in the germline V gene. This CDR3 has 14 amino acids. Trimming took 0 bases from V and 6 from J, leaving 10 bases between them. The CDR3 here is CASSLAGLVNEQFF. The DNA of the CDR3 is TGCGCCAGCAGCTTGGCGGGGCTAGTCAATGAGCAGTTCTTC.

This clonotype was observed at least ten times. The V call is TRBV28, the J call TRBJ2-1; TRBD2 aligns across 9 bases. The CDR3 has 13 amino acids. V lost 5 bases to trimming and J lost 7 bases; unmatched junction nucleotides: 3. Germline assignment: CDR1 MDHEN and CDR2 SYDVKM. The CDR3 DNA reads TGTGCCAGCAGTCCTAGCGGGACTAATGAGCAGTTCTTC. Translation gives CASSPSGTNEQFF.

This clonotype was found many times. This chain uses TRBV12-3 or TRBV12-4 with TRBJ2-1; possible D gene TRBD2, 5 bases. Trimming shortened V by 1 base and J by 5 bases, and 9 bases separated the two germline ends. The CDR3 length is 14 residues. The CDR3 here is CASSLVTGNNEQFF. The DNA for the CDR3 is TGTGCCAGCAGTTTAGTCACGGGGAACAATGAGCAGTTCTTC.

The chain links TRBV9 to TRBJ2-7; D unresolved. The germline gives CDR1 SGDLS, CDR2 YYNGEE. CDR3 size: 15 residues. Trimming took off 4 bases at V and 0 bases at J, with 14 bases between the two ends. DNA of the CDR3: TGTGCCAGCAGCTCCCAGGCGGCGAGCTCCTACGAGCAGTACTTC. As protein: CASSSQAASSYEQYF.

About this clonotype itself: A much larger clonotype is one base distant, so this may be a read error. The chain employs TRBV3-1 and TRBJ1-1; D remains unclear. Germline-derived CDR1 and CDR2 are LGHDT and YNNKEL (reference sequence). The V and J ends lost 7 bases and 0 bases respectively, with 6 bases between them. CDR3 length equals 12 residues. As DNA, the CDR3 is TGTGCCAGCAACCACCTGAACACTGAAGCTTTCTTT. It is translated as CASNHLNTEAFF.

Ten or more counts support this clonotype. The chain has TRBV28 and TRBJ1-1; D is ambiguous. CDR1 MDHEN and CDR2 SYDVKM come from the germline V gene. The CDR3 has 11 residues. Trimming shortened V by 4 bases and J by 4 bases, and 4 bases separated the two germline ends. The CDR3: CASSSFTEAFF. DNA of the CDR3: TGTGCCAGCAGTTCGTTCACTGAAGCTTTCTTT.

In its sample, this clonotype was seen many times. The chain uses TRBV6-1 and TRBJ1-2; a weak D match, TRBD1 (5 bases). The CDR3 is 14 residues long. Germline loops: CDR1 MNHNS, CDR2 SASEGT. Between the trimmed V and J ends, which lost 6 bases and 4 bases, there was a span of 15 bases. CDR3 DNA sequence: TGTGCCAGCAGGTTAGGGGTCGGCGGCTATGGCTACACCTTC. Translation: CASRLGVGGYGYTF.

This clonotype was picked up a small number of times. This rearrangement joins TRBV7-9 to TRBJ2-6; 12 bases line up with TRBD1. V trimming: 5 bases; J trimming: 1 base; junction bases outside the gene matches: 9. Germline lookup yields CDR1 SEHNR and CDR2 FQNEAQ (reference sequence). The CDR3 length is 19 residues. The CDR3 is CASSRGTGGASSGANVLTF. CDR3 nucleotides: TGTGCCAGCAGCCGGGGGACAGGGGGCGCTTCGTCTGGGGCCAACGTCCTGACTTTC. Filled out from reference TRBV7-9 and TRBJ2-6, the complete variable domain reads DTGVSQNPRHKITKRGQNVTFRCDPISEHNRLYWYRQTLGQGPEFLTYFQNEAQLEKSRLLSDRFSAERPKGSFSTLEIQRTEQGDSAMYLCASSRGTGGASSGANVLTFGAGSRLTVL.

This clonotype has a count of ten or more. The chain uses TRBV3-1 and TRBJ2-1, with TRBD2 matching 12 bases. The CDR3 is 19 residues long. Germline loops: CDR1 LGHDT, CDR2 YNNKEL (reference sequence). The ends lost 5 bases at V and 7 bases at J; junction bases unmatched: 18. CDR3 sequence (DNA): TGTGCCAGCAGCGGGGTTGACGCCGGACTAGCGGGAACCAAGAATGAGCAGTTCTTC. Translated, it gives CASSGVDAGLAGTKNEQFF.

This clonotype has at least ten counts. The chain carries TRBV6-2 or TRBV6-3 and TRBJ2-3, with a possible D match to TRBD1 (7 bases). The CDR3 runs to 15 residues. Deletions cut 7 bases from V and 0 bases from J, with 14 bases between. In germline, CDR1 is MNHEY, CDR2 SVGEGT. The CDR3 sequence: CASTAGQSSTDTQYF. CDR3 in DNA: TGTGCCAGCACCGCGGGACAGTCTAGCACAGATACGCAGTATTTT.

In regard to this clonotype: Germline is not matched at one junction end, which may reflect a read error. V is TRBV7-2 and J is TRBJ2-1; a possible D gene is TRBD1 (5 bases). Germline CDR1 is SGHTA and CDR2 is FQGNSA. This CDR3 comprises 13 residues. As DNA, the CDR3 is TGTGCCAGCAGCTTAGCGCTGGACAATGGGCAGTTCTTC. It encodes CASSLALDNGQFF.

This clonotype was counted many times. The V call is TRBV27, the J call TRBJ1-1; 8 nucleotides align to TRBD1. The V and J ends lost 3 bases and 1 base, in that order; junction bases with no gene match: 7. The germline V gene has CDR1 MNHEY and CDR2 SMNVEV (reference sequence). CDR3 length: 16 amino acids. CDR3 nucleotide sequence: TGTGCCAGCAGTTTTCAGACAGGGGTTCAGAACACTGAAGCTTTCTTT. It translates to CASSFQTGVQNTEAFF.